This T cell receptor (beta chain) was profiled in a study of blood T cell repertoires in COVID-19. Looking at the study overall: The United States, Italy and Spain were the sources of the acute and convalescent COVID-19 samples.

Some clones are missing from TCRdb's copy, which holds only in-frame ones; the method was immunoSEQ multiplex PCR. The sample holds about 370,000 clones, more than 70% seen once. The V and J ends lost 5 bases and 8 bases, in that order; junction bases with no gene match: 5. CDR1 and CDR2 from the germline V gene are SGHTA and FQGTGA. The CDR3 loop spans 14 amino acids. The sample taken for sequencing was peripheral blood. This TCR came from a woman in her thirties with COVID-19, enrolled during active disease. This chain uses TRBV7-3 with TRBJ2-1; 11 nucleotides match TRBD2. The CDR3 region has the DNA TGTGCCAGCAGCCTATCGACTAGCGGGGATGAGCAGTTCTTC. As protein: CASSLSTSGDEQFF.